This T cell receptor (beta chain) was sequenced for a study of T cell repertoires in cytomegalovirus infection. The ends lost 5 bases at V and 2 bases at J; junction bases unmatched: 6. The CDR3 has 16 residues. From germline, CDR1 is SGHVS and CDR2 FNYEAQ. In its sample, this clonotype was seen a few times. Its antigen remains unknown. TCRdb reprocessed the reads with MiXCR, giving one entry per CDR3 protein. The sample consists of 200,000 to 250,000 distinct CDR3 sequences, about 39% of them appearing once. The sequenced sample was CD8+ T cells from cultured PBMCs, obtained from culture after CMV antigen stimulation. The J gene is TRBJ2-3, the V gene TRBV7-6; 11 bases line up with TRBD2. The source is a human donor in good health (CMV status not recorded). Some clones in this sample may be carry-over from other donors' samples. The CDR3 loop is CASSRRLAGITDTQYF. In DNA, the CDR3 is TGTGCCAGCAGCCGTCGACTAGCGGGGATCACAGATACGCAGTATTTT.